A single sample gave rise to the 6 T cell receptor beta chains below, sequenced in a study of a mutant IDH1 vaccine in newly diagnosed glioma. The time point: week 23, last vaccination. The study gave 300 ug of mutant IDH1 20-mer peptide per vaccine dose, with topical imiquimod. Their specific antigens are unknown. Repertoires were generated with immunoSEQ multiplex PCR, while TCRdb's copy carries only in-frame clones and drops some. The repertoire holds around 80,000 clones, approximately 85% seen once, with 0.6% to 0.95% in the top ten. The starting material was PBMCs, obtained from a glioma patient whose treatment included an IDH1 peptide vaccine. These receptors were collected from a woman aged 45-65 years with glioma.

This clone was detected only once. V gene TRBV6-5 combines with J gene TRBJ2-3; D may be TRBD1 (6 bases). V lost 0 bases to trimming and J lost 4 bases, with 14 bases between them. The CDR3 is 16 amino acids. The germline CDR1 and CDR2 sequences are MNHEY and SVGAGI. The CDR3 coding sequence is TGTGCCAGCAGTTACTCCAGGACAGCCGGGGCAGATACGCAGTATTTT. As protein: CASSYSRTAGADTQYF.

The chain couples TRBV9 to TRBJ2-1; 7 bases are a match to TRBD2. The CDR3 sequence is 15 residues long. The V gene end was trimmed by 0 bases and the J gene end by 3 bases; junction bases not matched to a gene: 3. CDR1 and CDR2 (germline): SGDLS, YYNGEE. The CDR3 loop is CASSVGSSGYNEQFF. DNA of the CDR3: TGTGCCAGCAGCGTAGGTTCTAGCGGCTACAATGAGCAGTTCTTC. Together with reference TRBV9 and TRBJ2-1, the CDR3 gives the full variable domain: DSGVTQTPKHLITATGQRVTLRCSPRSGDLSVYWYQQSLDQGLQFLIQYYNGEERAKGNILERFSAQQFPDLHSELNLSSLELGDSALYFCASSVGSSGYNEQFFGPGTRLTVL.

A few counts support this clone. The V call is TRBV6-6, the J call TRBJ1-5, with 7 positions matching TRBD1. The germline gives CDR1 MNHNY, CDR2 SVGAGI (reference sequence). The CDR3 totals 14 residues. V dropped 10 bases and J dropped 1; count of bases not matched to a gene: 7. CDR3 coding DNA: TGTGCCACCCAAACAGGGGAGAGCAATCAGCCCCAGCATTTT. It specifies CATQTGESNQPQHF.

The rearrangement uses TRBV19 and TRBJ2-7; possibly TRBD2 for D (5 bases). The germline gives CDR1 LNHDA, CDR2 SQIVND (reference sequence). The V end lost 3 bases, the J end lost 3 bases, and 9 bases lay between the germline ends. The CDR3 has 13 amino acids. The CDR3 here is CASSMREFYEQYF. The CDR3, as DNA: TGTGCCAGTAGTATGAGGGAATTCTACGAGCAGTACTTC. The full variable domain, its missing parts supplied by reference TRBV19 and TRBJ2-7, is DGGITQSPKYLFRKEGQNVTLSCEQNLNHDAMYWYRQDPGQGLRLIYYSQIVNDFQKGDIAEGYSVSREKKESFPLTVTSAQKNPTAFYLCASSMREFYEQYFGPGTRLTVT.

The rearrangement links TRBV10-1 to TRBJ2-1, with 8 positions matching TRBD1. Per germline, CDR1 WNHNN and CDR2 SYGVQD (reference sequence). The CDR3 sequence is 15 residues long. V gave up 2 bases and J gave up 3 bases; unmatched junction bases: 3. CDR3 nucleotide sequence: TGCGCCAGCAGTGAGGCAGGACAGGGCTACAATGAGCAGTTCTTC. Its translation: CASSEAGQGYNEQFF.

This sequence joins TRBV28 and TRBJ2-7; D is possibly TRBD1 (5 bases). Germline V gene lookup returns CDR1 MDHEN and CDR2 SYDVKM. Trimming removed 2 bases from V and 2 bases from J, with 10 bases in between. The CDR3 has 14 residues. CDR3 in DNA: TGTGCCAGCAGTTTACTACAGGAGACCTACGAGCAGTACTTC. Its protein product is CASSLLQETYEQYF.